The T cell receptor beta chain described here comes from a study of response to subunit inactivated influenza vaccine (dated by TCRdb to 2016 to 2019). Concerning the study at large: Deep quantitative T cell receptor repertoire profiling was used in the study to track responses to a trivalent subunit inactivated influenza vaccine.

Via the germline V gene, CDR1 is SGHTA and CDR2 FQGNSA. V loses 5 bases of germline sequence and J loses 0 bases, and the interval between the two ends is 8 bases. The CDR3 covers 14 residues, taking in both the cysteine and the phenylalanine. The retained sequence is limited to the CDR3, 42 bases, with the frame set at the first base. This clonotype showed up just a few times. Its recognized antigen is unknown. No much larger clone exists at a distance of one base, and base qualities are not known. On the study overall, not on this receptor specifically: It was suggested by the authors that each seasonal influenza vaccination may recruit only a limited number of new T cells.

The library came from RT-PCR. Reads for this sample came from an Illumina HiSeq 2500. In TCRdb, the public reads were trimmed at Q25 with fastp and aligned with MiXCR, with productive beta chains retained. Under each unique CDR3 protein, matching rows form one entry showing the most common genes and DNA. The sample table records 500,000 or so distinct CDR3 sequences; about 15% of these occur just once. Less than 4% of the sample belongs to the ten largest clones. This sequence uses TRBV7-2 and TRBJ1-5, with the D gene not clear enough to name. This TCR was sampled from a man between 45 and 75 years old who received an inactivated influenza vaccine. Donor details come from another sample of the same person, matched by shared clones. The sequencing used CD4+ T cells sorted from PBMCs, collected about 23 months after vaccination. CDR3 reads: CASSHSHSNQPQHF. The nucleotide sequence is TGTGCCAGCAGCCACAGCCATAGCAATCAGCCCCAGCATTTT.